This T cell receptor (beta chain) is drawn from a study of blood T cells in healthy people across ages. General study findings and limits: While age rose, TCR beta diversity per million T cells dropped in a roughly linear way.

J lost 8 bases, V lost 6 bases, and 4 bases had no gene match. This CDR3 has 12 residues. Sample-barcoded 5' priming and a J-beta primer mix drove a second PCR of 7 to 11 cycles. Each sample provided no less than 3 million CDR3-containing paired-end reads. One entry per CDR3 protein, called by TCRdb with MiXCR from the 5' RACE reads. Altogether about 1.7 million distinct CDR3 sequences are present, approximately 30% being singletons, with the ten largest covering 7.7%. This clonotype was counted at least ten times. What it recognizes is unknown. Sequencing input: blood. This sequence was found in a woman between 25 and 40 years old in good health. The chain is built from TRBV12-3 or TRBV12-4 and TRBJ2-3, with 8 bases aligning to TRBD1. This chain's CDR3 is CASRPGGGTQYF. CDR3 coding DNA: TGTGCCAGCAGACCAGGGGGCGGTACGCAGTATTTT.